This T cell receptor (beta chain) was sequenced in a study of T-cell memory formation after mild COVID-19. TCRdb reanalysed the 5' RACE reads using MiXCR and keeps one entry per CDR3 protein. The table lists 400,000 to 550,000 distinct CDR3 sequences, approximately 25% of them singletons, with around 12% in the top ten. The V end lost 6 bases, the J end lost 3 bases, and 18 bases lay between the germline ends. In germline, CDR1 is MNHEY, CDR2 SVGAGI. This CDR3 is 15 amino acids long. The TCR comes from an adult woman who had mild COVID-19 (a few samples of this study predate the infection). Cell type and time point are not known. This chain links TRBV6-5 with TRBJ2-7; no firm D call. Sample: PBMCs or a T cell subset sorted from them (not recorded which). The chain's CDR3 is CASRPDPGSNYEQYF. In DNA form, the CDR3 reads TGTGCCAGCAGGCCGGACCCGGGTTCAAACTACGAGCAGTACTTC.